One and the same sample provided the 14 T cell receptor beta chains below, sequenced in a study of blood T cell repertoires in COVID-19. Profiling relied on immunoSEQ multiplex PCR, and the TCRdb table lists in-frame clones only, not all of them. The sample shows about 480,000 clones, approximately 89% of them seen only once. Sequenced: peripheral blood. Receptors originate from a man younger than 35 with COVID-19, enrolled during active disease.

The chain carries TRBV6-5 and TRBJ1-2; possible D gene TRBD1, 5 bases. V was pared by 6 bases and J by 3 bases, with 17 bases between. The CDR3 has 15 residues. Germline loops: CDR1 MNHEY, CDR2 SVGAGI. The CDR3 DNA is TGTGCCAGCAGCCCCGGAGGGGCGGTCGACTATGGCTACACCTTC. The encoded protein is CASSPGGAVDYGYTF.

The chain recombines TRBV5-5 with TRBJ2-4, with D possibly being TRBD1 (7 bases). Between the trimmed V and J ends, which lost 1 base and 3 bases, there was a span of 20 bases. CDR3 size: 18 residues. Germline CDR1 and CDR2: SGHKS and YYEKEE (reference sequence). DNA of the CDR3: TGTGCCAGCAGCTTGTGGTTAGTAGCGGCAGGGGGCAAAAACATTCAGTACTTC. Translated: CASSLWLVAAGGKNIQYF.

This clone was observed a few times. This chain joins TRBV29-1 and TRBJ1-1, with D unresolved. The V end was cut by 8 bases, the J end by 1 base, with 8 bases between. Germline CDR1 and CDR2: SQVTM and ANQGSEA. The CDR3 consists of 11 residues. The CDR3 sequence: CSTYTNTEAFF. CDR3 DNA sequence: TGCAGCACGTACACGAACACTGAAGCTTTCTTT.

The chain joins TRBV7-6 to TRBJ1-1, with 8 bases matching TRBD1. V shed 2 bases and J 3 bases; nucleotides not matched to a gene: 5. This CDR3 is 15 amino acids long. Germline V gene sequence: CDR1 SGHVS, CDR2 FNYEAQ. The CDR3 nucleotides are TGTGCCAGCAGCTTACTACAGGGGGTGGACACTGAAGCTTTCTTT. Translated: CASSLLQGVDTEAFF.

The chain joins TRBV11-2 to TRBJ1-4; no clear D gene. The CDR3 is made up of 11 amino acids. Looked up from germline, CDR1 is SGHAT and CDR2 is FQNNGV. The ends were cut back, 0 bases at V and 14 bases at J, with 7 bases in the middle. CDR3 in DNA: TGTGCCAGCAGCTTAGAAAGAACTCTGTTTTTT. Residues: CASSLERTLFF.

As regards this clone: The identical CDR3 is also encoded by other nucleotide sequences in the sample. The chain is built from TRBV19 and TRBJ1-5; unclear D gene. This CDR3 region has 13 residues. Between the trimmed V and J ends, which lost 2 bases and 3 bases, there was a span of 5 bases. CDR1 is LNHDA, CDR2 SQIVND, per germline (reference sequence). The CDR3 reads CASSISLNQPQHF. Written as DNA, the CDR3 is TGTGCCAGTAGTATAAGCCTCAATCAGCCCCAGCATTTT.

This chain uses TRBV24-1 with TRBJ2-3; 8 bases align to TRBD1. The CDR3 contains 14 residues. J was trimmed by 6 bases and V by 4 bases; bases with no gene match: 5. Germline lookup yields CDR1 KGHDR and CDR2 SFDVKD. CDR3 protein: CATSEQGAGDTQYF. CDR3 bases: TGTGCCACCAGTGAGCAGGGGGCGGGCGATACGCAGTATTTT.

The genes are TRBV19 and TRBJ2-7; TRBD1 matches at 7 bases. The V and J ends lost 6 bases and 3 bases, in that order; junction bases with no gene match: 11. Germline CDR1 and CDR2: LNHDA and SQIVND (reference sequence). The CDR3 totals 15 residues. The CDR3 DNA sequence: TGTGCCAGTAGGATGACCGGGACAGTCGACTACGAGCAGTACTTC. The encoded protein is CASRMTGTVDYEQYF.

This rearrangement joins TRBV5-1 to TRBJ2-7; D call uncertain. The CDR3 covers 13 residues. Per germline, CDR1 SGHRS and CDR2 YFSETQ. V gave up 4 bases and J gave up 2 bases, with 10 bases separating them. CDR3 coding DNA: TGCGCCAGCAGCCATGACTTGGCCTACGAGCAGTACTTC. This translates into CASSHDLAYEQYF.

This chain uses TRBV19 with TRBJ1-3, with 9 bases that match TRBD1. V lost 4 bases and J lost 4; bases outside the gene matches: 8. In germline, CDR1 is LNHDA, CDR2 SQIVND (reference sequence). The CDR3 is made up of 16 amino acids. Here the CDR3 reads CASSTHRGLGGNTIYF. The CDR3 DNA sequence: TGTGCCAGTAGTACCCACAGGGGGCTCGGAGGAAACACCATATATTTT.

The chain recombines TRBV7-9 with TRBJ1-2; perhaps TRBD1 as D (6 bases). The V gene's germline CDR1 is SEHNR and CDR2 FQNEAQ (reference sequence). V lost 3 bases and J 4 bases, leaving 18 bases between the germline ends. The CDR3 loop spans 16 amino acids. The CDR3 nucleotides read TGTGCCAGCAGCTTTACGACAGGAACAATTAGCTATGGCTACACCTTC. Protein: CASSFTTGTISYGYTF.

The chain has TRBV19 and TRBJ1-5; 7 bases line up with TRBD1. This CDR3 has 14 amino acids. Germline CDR1 reads LNHDA; CDR2 reads SQIVND (reference sequence). V dropped 5 bases and J dropped 2; count of bases not matched to a gene: 3. CDR3 residues: CASSPGGGNQPQHF. The CDR3 bases are TGTGCCAGTAGTCCAGGGGGAGGCAATCAGCCCCAGCATTTT.

The chain links TRBV24-1 to TRBJ2-7; 10 bases are a match to TRBD1. After removal of 12 bases from V and 5 bases from J, the junction contained 12 bases not matched to a gene. This CDR3 spans 14 amino acids. Germline CDR1 reads KGHDR; CDR2 reads SFDVKD. The CDR3 protein is CAFPSGTGANEQYF. The CDR3 bases are TGTGCCTTCCCCTCCGGGACAGGGGCCAACGAGCAGTACTTC.

The rearrangement uses TRBV24-1 and TRBJ2-1; D is unresolved. Germline lookup yields CDR1 KGHDR and CDR2 SFDVKD. This CDR3 has 15 amino acids. V was clipped by 3 bases and J by 6 bases, with 14 bases between them. CDR3 amino acids: CATSDTRTQSNEQFF. DNA for the CDR3: TGTGCCACCAGTGATACCCGAACACAGTCCAATGAGCAGTTCTTC.